This T cell receptor (beta chain) was sequenced for a study of preoperative IRX-2 immunotherapy in early breast cancer. Clones were read by immunoSEQ multiplex PCR, and TCRdb kept only the in-frame ones, dropping some. The repertoire holds under 45,000 clones, about 95% seen once, with 1.6% in the top ten. Treatment reported: preoperative locoregional IRX-2 cytokine immunotherapy. This phase Ib study tested locoregional IRX-2 cytokine immunotherapy given before surgery. The germline V gene encodes CDR1 MNHEY and CDR2 SVGAGI. The CDR3 spans 14 residues. Trimming pared 9 bases from V and 5 bases from J, leaving 16 bases between.

The TCR comes from a human donor with breast cancer. The sequencing here drew on tumor tissue, taken after IRX-2 immunotherapy. The chain carries TRBV6-5 and TRBJ2-2; D is perhaps TRBD2 (5 bases). In DNA form, the CDR3 reads TGTGCCAGTCAGAATCCGGGGTTGACCGGGGAGCTGTTTTTT. This translates into CASQNPGLTGELFF.